This TCR beta chain was sequenced for a study of blood T cell repertoires in COVID-19. For the study at large: Sample material is recorded as cDNA or gDNA derived from T cells, B-cell-depleted T cells, or PBMCs.

Original processing notes: Nucleated cell number was recorded as an estimate derived from reference gene primer amplification. Clones were sequenced by immunoSEQ multiplex PCR, and TCRdb holds only the in-frame ones, with some missing. Clonal size and the V and J genes are those of that table, whereas D and trimming came from the DNA. The repertoire holds more than 400,000 clones, about nine tenths seen once, with around 0.7% in the top ten. Self-reported history from a screening survey and questionnaire set each donor's cohort. Two negative PCRs, clearance, or symptom resolution characterized the recovered Cohort 3 donors. Germline V gives CDR1 SGHTS, CDR2 YDEGEE. The ends were cut back, 4 bases at V and 0 bases at J, with 8 bases in the middle. The CDR3 has 13 residues.

The sample consisted of PBMCs or T cells enriched from blood (not recorded which). V and J are TRBV5-8 and TRBJ2-7; tentative D call: TRBD1 (6 bases). The receptor was isolated from a woman between 18 and 29 years old who had recovered from COVID-19. CDR3 coding DNA: TGTGCCAGCAGCACAGGGCTCTCCTACGAGCAGTACTTC. Translating gives CASSTGLSYEQYF.